Listed below are T cell receptor beta chains from one sample, sequenced in a study of shared clonotypes between healthy human individuals. Data came from immunoSEQ multiplex PCR; TCRdb stores just in-frame clones and leaves some out. The sample holds over 2 million clones; roughly 94% are singletons and the top ten take about 0.13%. The sequencing sample was made of naive CD4+ T cells sorted from blood. The origin of the receptors is a man aged 18 to 30 in good health. CDR3s include the opening cysteine and the closing phenylalanine or tryptophan. The D gene is left open where the match is weak. Size tells how often a clone was seen (once, few, many) or the class of an expanded clone, and some rows leave it out.

abundance | j_gene | d_gene | v_gene | CDR3nt | CDR3aa
- | TRBJ2-5 | - | TRBV7-7 | TGTGCTAGCAGTTCGGGGGGCGCCCAAGAGACCCAGTACTTC | CASSSGGAQETQYF
- | TRBJ1-6 | TRBD1 | TRBV5-6 | TGTGCCAGCAGCTTGGCAGGGGGGGGTTCACCCCTCCACTTT | CASSLAGGGSPLHF
- | TRBJ1-5 | - | TRBV4-1 | TGCGCCACACCGGGACGGAGTAATCAGCCCCAGCATTTT | CATPGRSNQPQHF
- | TRBJ1-1 | - | TRBV30 | TGTGCCTGGATAAGGGGTATTTCGAACACTGAAGCTTTCTTT | CAWIRGISNTEAFF
- | TRBJ2-3 | - | TRBV7-2 | TGTGCCAGCAGCCCGCCGACTAGTGACCGGGGAGATACGCAGTATTTT | CASSPPTSDRGDTQYF
- | TRBJ2-1 | - | TRBV7-9 | TGTGCCAGCACTCCACGAGGGGTTTCCTACAATGAGCAGTTCTTC | CASTPRGVSYNEQFF
- | TRBJ2-4 | TRBD1 | TRBV11-2 | TGTGCCAGCAGCTTTACTCCGGACAGGTTGGTTCAGTACTTC | CASSFTPDRLVQYF
- | TRBJ1-6 | - | TRBV6-5 | TGTGCCAGCAGATACAGGGTTGGTAATTCACCCCTCCACTTT | CASRYRVGNSPLHF
- | TRBJ1-1 | - | TRBV7-2 | TGTGCCAGCAGCTTGGCCACTGAACTAGCAGCTTTCTTT | CASSLATELAAFF
- | TRBJ1-3 | TRBD1 | TRBV5-6 | TGTGCCAGCAGCTTTGGGATTCAGGGGGCTGCTGGAAACACCATATATTTT | CASSFGIQGAAGNTIYF
once | TRBJ1-1 | TRBD1 | TRBV29-1 | TGCAGCGTTGAACGTGCGGGACAGGGGAACACTGAAGCTTTCTTT | CSVERAGQGNTEAFF
few | TRBJ2-3 | - | TRBV10-3 | TGTGCCATCAGTGATAGAGATACGCAGTATTTT | CAISDRDTQYF
- | TRBJ2-4 | TRBD2 | TRBV30 | TGTGCCTGGGCTCCCGGGAGGGGCGCGTATGCCAAAAACATTCAGTACTTC | CAWAPGRGAYAKNIQYF
- | TRBJ2-7 | - | TRBV5-1 | TGCGCCAGCGGTCGGTACGAGCAGTACTTC | CASGRYEQYF
many | TRBJ1-6 | - | TRBV6-6 | TGTGCCAGCAGAACGGGAGAGTCACCCCTCCACTTT | CASRTGESPLHF
- | TRBJ2-7 | TRBD1 | TRBV7-6 | TGTGCCAGCAGCTTAGGGACAGGGTCAGGCGTCTACGAGCAGTACTTC | CASSLGTGSGVYEQYF
- | TRBJ2-7 | - | TRBV7-9 | TGTGCCAGCAGCTTAGGACTCTCCTACGAGCAGTACTTC | CASSLGLSYEQYF
- | TRBJ2-7 | - | TRBV30 | TGTGCCTGGAGTGTAGGGCTAGCTCTGCACGAGCAGTACTTC | CAWSVGLALHEQYF
once | TRBJ1-2 | - | TRBV18 | TGTGCCAGCTCACCACCGGCCAGGGAAAACTATGGCTACACCTTC | CASSPPARENYGYTF
- | TRBJ1-1 | - | TRBV18 | TGTGCCAGCTCACCACCGGGCGGGGTCACTGAAGCTTTCTTT | CASSPPGGVTEAFF
- | TRBJ2-3 | TRBD2 | TRBV4-3 | TGCGCCAGCAGCCGAGAGGGGCTAGCGGGAACGAGAAGCACAGATACGCAGTATTTT | CASSREGLAGTRSTDTQYF
- | TRBJ2-7 | TRBD1 | TRBV7-3 | TGTGCCAGCAGCCGGACAGGGGGCGAGCAGTACTTC | CASSRTGGEQYF
- | TRBJ2-2 | - | TRBV7-9 | TGTGCCAGCAGCTCCGCCGGAGACACCGGGGAGCTGTTTTTT | CASSSAGDTGELFF
- | TRBJ1-5 | - | TRBV5-6 | TGTGCCAGCAGCTTGGCCGGGGATCAGCCCCAGCATTTT | CASSLAGDQPQHF
- | TRBJ2-5 | - | TRBV18 | TGTGCCAGCTCACCAGGAGCGTTCCAAGAGACCCAGTACTTC | CASSPGAFQETQYF
- | TRBJ2-7 | TRBD2 | TRBV6-5 | TGTGCCAGCAGCCGGGGAGGGGTCGACGAGCAGTACTTC | CASSRGGVDEQYF
- | TRBJ1-6 | - | TRBV5-6 | TGTGCCAGCAGTCGAGACGGGGGATATTCACCCCTCCACTTT | CASSRDGGYSPLHF
- | TRBJ2-2 | - | TRBV7-9 | TGTGCCAGCAGCCTAGGGGCCGGGGAGCTGTTTTTT | CASSLGAGELFF
- | TRBJ2-5 | TRBD1 | TRBV28 | TGTGCCAGCAGTCTCCTGGGACAGGGGGCCGAGACCCAGTACTTC | CASSLLGQGAETQYF
- | TRBJ2-7 | - | TRBV6-6 | TGTGCCAGCACCCCGGGCGGGCAGGGTAGGTCCGAGCAGTACTTC | CASTPGGQGRSEQYF
- | TRBJ1-6 | TRBD1 | TRBV27 | TGTGCCATTGGTCTGAGGGGCAGGGGGCAAGACCGGGCTAATTCACCCCTCCACTTT | CAIGLRGRGQDRANSPLHF
- | TRBJ2-4 | TRBD1 | TRBV27 | TGTGCCAGCGGGAGACCGGGACAGGGCTCGAACATTCAGTACTTC | CASGRPGQGSNIQYF
- | TRBJ2-7 | TRBD1 | TRBV5-6 | TGTGCCAGCAGCGGGGACAGGGGGCTGACCAAGGAGCAGTACTTC | CASSGDRGLTKEQYF
- | TRBJ2-7 | TRBD2 | TRBV2 | TGTGCCAGCAGAGGGACTAGCGGCGTCGACGAGCAGTACTTC | CASRGTSGVDEQYF
- | TRBJ2-7 | - | TRBV29-1 | TGCAGCGTTGTAGGCAGGTTAACCTACGAGCAGTACTTC | CSVVGRLTYEQYF